Listed here are 27 T cell receptor beta chains from one sample, sequenced in a study of blood T cell repertoires in COVID-19. The protocol was immunoSEQ multiplex PCR, while the TCRdb copy is restricted to in-frame clones and leaves out a portion. The data show hundreds of thousands of clones, with roughly 80% seen just once and approximately 7.2% held by the top ten. The sequenced sample consisted of peripheral blood. These receptors were obtained from an elderly woman with acute or convalescent COVID-19.

The rearrangement uses TRBV5-5 and TRBJ1-4; D gene ambiguous. The germline V gene has CDR1 SGHKS and CDR2 YYEKEE (reference sequence). Trimming removed 5 bases from V and 8 bases from J, with 7 bases in between. CDR3 length: 11 amino acids. The CDR3 sequence is CASRYREKLFF. CDR3 nucleotides: TGTGCCAGCAGGTATCGGGAAAAACTGTTTTTT.

This clone has only a few counts. The chain is built from TRBV15 and TRBJ2-7; 13 bases fit TRBD2. The CDR3 contains 15 residues. From germline, CDR1 is LNHNV and CDR2 YYDKDF (reference sequence). V shed 5 bases and J 6 bases; nucleotides not matched to a gene: 7. The CDR3 DNA reads TGTGCCACCAGCTCAAGGACTAGCGGGAGTCCCGAGCAGTACTTC. Its protein product is CATSSRTSGSPEQYF.

The J gene is TRBJ1-5, the V gene TRBV19; D not certain. The CDR3 loop spans 14 amino acids. Germline V gene data show CDR1 as LNHDA and CDR2 as SQIVND (reference sequence). Trimming removed 5 bases from V and 0 bases from J, with 8 bases in between. As DNA, the CDR3 is TGTGCCAGTAGTCCCAGGAATAGCAATCAGCCCCAGCATTTT. It is translated as CASSPRNSNQPQHF.

J is TRBJ2-5 and V is TRBV19; possibly TRBD2 for D (7 bases). The length of the CDR3 is 14 residues. V was shortened by 7 bases and J by 5 bases, with 17 bases between the two germline ends. CDR1 and CDR2 from the germline V gene are LNHDA and SQIVND (reference sequence). Written as DNA, the CDR3 is TGTGCCAGTATCGGAGGGGGGGCGCGGGAGACCCAGTACTTC. It specifies CASIGGGARETQYF. Drawing the rest from reference TRBV19 and TRBJ2-5, the complete variable domain is DGGITQSPKYLFRKEGQNVTLSCEQNLNHDAMYWYRQDPGQGLRLIYYSQIVNDFQKGDIAEGYSVSREKKESFPLTVTSAQKNPTAFYLCASIGGGARETQYFGPGTRLLVL.

The rearrangement uses TRBV6-5 and TRBJ1-2, with D uncertain. The CDR3 has 12 amino acids. V was cut by 8 bases and J by 5 bases, with 12 bases left in between. In germline, CDR1 is MNHEY, CDR2 SVGAGI. The CDR3 DNA sequence: TGTGCCAGCGGGAGGACGGGGTATGGCTACACCTTC. Protein: CASGRTGYGYTF.

This clone occurred once. The chain carries TRBV12-5 and TRBJ2-7; 11 bases line up with TRBD1. The length of the CDR3 is 14 residues. V gave up 2 bases and J gave up 5 bases; unmatched junction bases: 2. Germline CDR1 LGHNT, CDR2 FRNRAP. The DNA of the CDR3 is TGTGCTAGTGGTTTGCTGGGACAGGGGGACGAGCAGTACTTC. Protein product: CASGLLGQGDEQYF.

For this clone: The junction departs from the called germline gene at one end, perhaps through a read error. The rearrangement links TRBV19 to TRBJ2-1; 7 nucleotides match TRBD2. Germline V lookup: CDR1 LNHDA, CDR2 SQIVND (reference sequence). The CDR3 is made up of 20 amino acids. The CDR3 region is CASSTLPRSGGPYSYNEQFF. The CDR3 DNA reads TGCGCCAGTAGTACCCTCCCGCGTTCGGGGGGTCCTTATTCCTACAATGAGCAGTTCTTC.

The chain joins TRBV5-1 to TRBJ2-5; 7 bases fit TRBD1. After removal of 4 bases from V and 2 bases from J, the junction contained 5 bases not matched to a gene. This CDR3 has 14 residues. Germline CDR1 and CDR2: SGHRS and YFSETQ. The DNA of the CDR3 is TGCGCCAGCAGCCGGGACAGAAGACAAGAGACCCAGTACTTC. Translated: CASSRDRRQETQYF.

The rearrangement uses TRBV6-4 and TRBJ2-3; no firm D call. This CDR3 is 14 amino acids long. Trimming stripped 4 bases from V and 2 bases from J, with 10 bases between. Germline V gives CDR1 MRHNA, CDR2 SNTAGT. The CDR3 is CASSVEAHTDTQYF. CDR3 coding DNA: TGTGCCAGCAGTGTTGAGGCCCACACAGATACGCAGTATTTT.

The chain combines TRBV19 with TRBJ2-4, with 8 bases that match TRBD2. CDR1 and CDR2 (germline): LNHDA, SQIVND (reference sequence). The CDR3 is 15 residues long. Trimming took 8 bases from V and 4 from J; bases not matched to a gene: 10. The CDR3 loop reads CASDPGGSGKNIQYF. The CDR3 coding sequence is TGTGCCAGTGACCCGGGGGGGAGCGGAAAAAACATTCAGTACTTC.

The chain recombines TRBV28 with TRBJ1-4; D perhaps matches TRBD1 (6 bases). Deletions cut 7 bases from V and 7 bases from J, with 13 bases between. Looked up from germline, CDR1 is MDHEN and CDR2 is SYDVKM. The length of the CDR3 is 13 residues. The CDR3 protein is CASTKGGVEKLFF. The CDR3, as DNA: TGTGCCAGCACCAAAGGGGGAGTTGAAAAACTGTTTTTT.

The chain uses TRBV7-8 and TRBJ2-2; 9 nucleotides agree with TRBD1. Germline CDR1 and CDR2: SGHVS and FQNEAQ. With V trimmed by 5 bases and J by 0 bases, 1 base remained unmatched. This CDR3 spans 15 amino acids. CDR3 residues: CASSRDRANTGELFF. Written as DNA, the CDR3 is TGTGCCAGCAGCCGGGACAGGGCGAACACCGGGGAGCTGTTTTTT.

This chain uses TRBV5-1 with TRBJ2-7; D not certain. Germline lookup yields CDR1 SGHRS and CDR2 YFSETQ. The CDR3 has 14 residues. Trimming left V 1 base short and J 6 bases short, with 14 bases between. CDR3 in amino acids: CASSLLTGSGEQYF. The DNA of the CDR3 is TGCGCCAGCAGCTTGTTAACTGGTTCCGGCGAGCAGTACTTC.

The rearrangement links TRBV3-1 (or the pseudogene TRBV3-2) to TRBJ1-2; TRBD1 aligns across 7 bases. The V gene end was trimmed by 4 bases and the J gene end by 4 bases; junction bases not matched to a gene: 6. This CDR3 is built from 14 residues. Germline-derived CDR1 and CDR2 are LGHDT and YNNKEL (reference sequence). The CDR3 here is CASSRTGGTYGYTF. The DNA for the CDR3 is TGTGCCAGCAGCCGGACAGGTGGGACCTATGGCTACACCTTC.

The genes are TRBV18 and TRBJ1-5; possible D gene TRBD1, 5 bases. The CDR3 spans 15 residues. Germline values: CDR1 KGHSH, CDR2 LQKENI. The ends were cut back, 4 bases at V and 0 bases at J, with 10 bases in the middle. CDR3 DNA: TGTGCCAGCTCACTGTTCGACAGTAGCAATCAGCCCCAGCATTTT. Its translation: CASSLFDSSNQPQHF.

V gene TRBV5-6 combines with J gene TRBJ1-2, with D maybe TRBD1 (6 bases). The V end lost 5 bases, the J end lost 4 bases, and 12 bases lay between the germline ends. CDR3 length: 13 amino acids. In germline, CDR1 is SGHDT, CDR2 YYEEEE. CDR3 bases: TGTGCCAGCAGTCAGGGGATACCCTATGGCTACACCTTC. Protein: CASSQGIPYGYTF. Filled out from reference TRBV5-6 and TRBJ1-2, the complete variable domain reads DAGVTQSPTHLIKTRGQQVTLRCSPKSGHDTVSWYQQALGQGPQFIFQYYEEEERQRGNFPDRFSGHQFPNYSSELNVNALLLGDSALYLCASSQGIPYGYTFGSGTRLTVV.

V and J are TRBV21-1 and TRBJ2-1; the table's D call, TRBD2, has no DNA check behind it. TRBV21-1 is annotated as a pseudogene. This CDR3 has 13 amino acids. The chain's CDR3 is CASIENGVDEQFF. CDR3 DNA sequence: TGTGCCAGCATCGAAAACGGGGTCGATGAGCAGTTCTTC.

This clone is labeled large. This chain joins TRBV10-1 and TRBJ1-6, with a tentative D call TRBD1 (6 bases). The germline CDR1 and CDR2 sequences are WNHNN and SYGVQD (reference sequence). The CDR3 is 17 amino acids. V shed 0 bases and J shed 7 bases, with 16 bases lying between them. CDR3: CASSESFGGAKNSPLHF. The CDR3 DNA reads as TGCGCCAGCAGTGAGTCCTTTGGGGGGGCTAAAAATTCACCCCTCCACTTT.

This chain connects TRBV7-3 to TRBJ2-2, with TRBD2 matching over 11 bases. The CDR3 loop spans 17 amino acids. Germline CDR1 reads SGHTA; CDR2 reads FQGTGA. The ends lost 5 bases at V and 0 bases at J; junction bases unmatched: 5. The CDR3 region has the DNA TGTGCCAGCAGCCCGAGACTAGCGGGGTCGAACACCGGGGAGCTGTTTTTT. Its translation is CASSPRLAGSNTGELFF. The variable domain in full, with the rest retrieved from reference TRBV7-3 and TRBJ2-2, is GAGVSQTPSNKVTEKGKYVELRCDPISGHTALYWYRQSLGQGPEFLIYFQGTGAADDSGLPNDRFFAVRPEGSVSTLKIQRTERGDSAVYLCASSPRLAGSNTGELFFGEGSRLTVL.

V gene TRBV6-5 combines with J gene TRBJ2-7; 8 positions match TRBD1. This CDR3 region has 15 residues. CDR1 is MNHEY, CDR2 SVGAGI, per germline. V lost 0 bases, J lost 7 bases, and 8 bases stayed unmatched. CDR3 loop: CASSYSGQGFGEQYF. The CDR3 DNA is TGTGCCAGCAGTTACTCAGGACAGGGTTTCGGAGAGCAGTACTTC.

The chain uses TRBV19 and TRBJ1-2, with TRBD1 matching 9 bases. This CDR3 is built from 15 residues. Germline V CDR1 and CDR2: LNHDA, SQIVND (reference sequence). V lost 3 bases to trimming and J lost 3 bases; unmatched junction nucleotides: 5. CDR3 sequence reads: CASSIRGQGYYGYTF. In nucleotides, the CDR3 is TGTGCCAGTAGTATTCGCGGACAGGGGTACTATGGCTACACCTTC.

The chain couples TRBV28 to TRBJ2-5; 7 bases agree with TRBD1. V shed 6 bases and J 5 bases; nucleotides not matched to a gene: 15. Germline V gene data show CDR1 as MDHEN and CDR2 as SYDVKM. CDR3 length: 16 amino acids. Here the CDR3 reads CASSPGQQRVWETQYF. The CDR3 DNA reads TGTGCCAGCAGCCCGGGACAGCAAAGGGTGTGGGAGACCCAGTACTTC.

This chain joins TRBV6-5 and TRBJ1-4; D ambiguous. Deletions cut 3 bases from V and 6 bases from J, with 14 bases between. Germline values: CDR1 MNHEY, CDR2 SVGAGI. This CDR3 spans 15 amino acids. Here the CDR3 DNA reads TGTGCCAGCAGTTATCGGCGAGGGTCCTATGAAAAACTGTTTTTT. Its protein product is CASSYRRGSYEKLFF.

The rearrangement uses TRBV6-1 and TRBJ2-1; 13 nucleotides match TRBD2. The CDR3 length is 17 residues. The germline gives CDR1 MNHNS, CDR2 SASEGT. V shed 3 bases, J shed 7 bases, and the junction held 9 bases outside the gene matches. The CDR3: CASSDKGLAGAGNEQFF. The CDR3, as DNA: TGTGCCAGCAGTGATAAAGGACTAGCGGGAGCAGGGAATGAGCAGTTCTTC.

A remark on this clone: A clone one base away is much larger, so this may be a read error. Other DNA sequences in the same sample also yield this CDR3. The V call is TRBV5-1, the J call TRBJ2-3, with 13 bases matching TRBD2. J lost 4 bases, V lost 0 bases, and 17 bases had no gene match. The germline gives CDR1 SGHRS, CDR2 YFSETQ. There are 21 residues in the CDR3. CDR3 nucleotides: TGCGCCAGCAGCTTGGGCGCACCGGGACTAGCGGGGATGGGGGGGCCAGATACGCAGTATTTT. Translation gives CASSLGAPGLAGMGGPDTQYF.

J is TRBJ2-7 and V is TRBV9, with D unresolved. The CDR3 consists of 15 residues. Trimming left V 3 bases short and J 2 bases short, with 15 bases between. Germline CDR1 is SGDLS and CDR2 is YYNGEE. CDR3 region: CASSAEIDFTYEQYF. The CDR3 nucleotides are TGTGCCAGCAGCGCGGAGATCGATTTCACCTACGAGCAGTACTTC.

This chain uses TRBV7-2 with TRBJ2-7, with 11 bases fitting TRBD2. Germline loops: CDR1 SGHTA, CDR2 FQGNSA. CDR3 length equals 13 residues. With 5 bases clipped from V and 5 bases from J, the junction kept 2 bases outside the gene matches. CDR3 nucleotide sequence: TGTGCCAGCAGCGGACTAGCGGGCGACGAGCAGTACTTC. Its translation: CASSGLAGDEQYF.